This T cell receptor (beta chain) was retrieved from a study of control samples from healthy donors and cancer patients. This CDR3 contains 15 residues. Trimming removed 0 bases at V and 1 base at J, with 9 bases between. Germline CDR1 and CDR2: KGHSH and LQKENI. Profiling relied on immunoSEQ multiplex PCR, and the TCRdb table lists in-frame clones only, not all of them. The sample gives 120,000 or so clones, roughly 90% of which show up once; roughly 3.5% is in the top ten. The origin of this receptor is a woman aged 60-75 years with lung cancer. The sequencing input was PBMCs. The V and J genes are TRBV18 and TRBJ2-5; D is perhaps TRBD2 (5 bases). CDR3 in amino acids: CASSPPSRAQETQYF. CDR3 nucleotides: TGTGCCAGCTCACCACCCTCGAGGGCCCAAGAGACCCAGTACTTC.